The 22 T cell receptor beta chains below were found in one sample sequenced in a study of T cells after posttransplantation cyclophosphamide. Data came from immunoSEQ multiplex PCR; TCRdb stores just in-frame clones and leaves some out. The repertoire holds 25,000 to 35,000 clones, with 86% as singletons. Sequenced input: PBMCs. The receptors stem from a man between 50 and 59 years old.

The rearrangement joins TRBV11-3 to TRBJ2-1; maybe TRBD2 (6 bases). V gave up 2 bases and J gave up 7 bases, with 12 bases separating them. Per germline, CDR1 SGHNT and CDR2 YENEEA. The CDR3 sequence is 14 residues long. This CDR3 reads CASSLYGGSNEQFF. For the CDR3, the DNA is TGTGCCAGCAGCTTATACGGGGGTTCGAATGAGCAGTTCTTC.

This clone was recorded only once. J is TRBJ1-1 and V is TRBV11-1, with TRBD1 matching 7 bases. After removal of 5 bases from V and 1 base from J, the junction contained 4 bases not matched to a gene. Germline V lookup: CDR1 SGHAT, CDR2 FQDESV (reference sequence). The CDR3 spans 14 residues. The CDR3, as DNA: TGTGCCAGCAGCATTTACAGGGGGAACACTGAAGCTTTCTTT. Its protein product is CASSIYRGNTEAFF. Complete variable domain (other parts from reference TRBV11-1 and TRBJ1-1): EAEVAQSPRYKITEKSQAVAFWCDPISGHATLYWYRQILGQGPELLVQFQDESVVDDSQLPKDRFSAERLKGVDSTLKIQPAELGDSAMYLCASSIYRGNTEAFFGQGTRLTVV.

V gene TRBV27 combines with J gene TRBJ1-2; a possible D gene is TRBD1 (5 bases). The ends were cut back, 6 bases at V and 7 bases at J, with 15 bases in the middle. The CDR3 has 13 residues. The germline V gene encodes CDR1 MNHEY and CDR2 SMNVEV (reference sequence). The CDR3 region has the DNA TGTGCCAGCAGGACGACAGTAGGGTTTGGCTACACCTTC. The encoded protein is CASRTTVGFGYTF.

The table lists this clone with a few counts. V gene TRBV2 combines with J gene TRBJ2-1, with 8 positions matching TRBD2. Germline assignment: CDR1 SNHLY and CDR2 FYNNEI. The V gene end was trimmed by 10 bases and the J gene end by 6 bases; junction bases not matched to a gene: 14. This CDR3 has 15 amino acids. The CDR3 DNA reads as TGTGCCACCCCAACCGGGACTAGTGCTTCCAATGAGCAGTTCTTC. It is translated as CATPTGTSASNEQFF.

This clone occurred a few times. The chain has TRBV7-2 and TRBJ2-7, with D tentatively TRBD2 (5 bases). The germline V gene encodes CDR1 SGHTA and CDR2 FQGNSA. There are 15 residues in the CDR3. The V end lost 1 base, the J end lost 2 bases, and 12 bases lay between the germline ends. The CDR3 sequence is CASSLDHGDAYEQYF. CDR3 nucleotides: TGTGCCAGCAGCTTAGATCACGGGGATGCCTACGAGCAGTACTTC.

The chain carries TRBV19 and TRBJ1-1; 9 bases align to TRBD1. With V trimmed by 10 bases and J by 1 base, 7 bases remained unmatched. The CDR3 is made up of 14 amino acids. Germline lookup yields CDR1 LNHDA and CDR2 SQIVND (reference sequence). CDR3 coding DNA: TGTGCCACCCATCGACAGGGGGAGAACACTGAAGCTTTCTTT. It specifies CATHRQGENTEAFF. The complete variable domain, with remaining parts taken from reference TRBV19 and TRBJ1-1, reads DGGITQSPKYLFRKEGQNVTLSCEQNLNHDAMYWYRQDPGQGLRLIYYSQIVNDFQKGDIAEGYSVSREKKESFPLTVTSAQKNPTAFYLCATHRQGENTEAFFGQGTRLTVV.

This chain joins TRBV30 and TRBJ1-1, with D possibly matching TRBD1 (6 bases). The CDR3 is 15 amino acids. Germline CDR1 and CDR2: GTSNPN and SVGIG (reference sequence). Trimming took 3 bases from V and 1 from J, leaving 15 bases between them. The CDR3 is CAWRNWDNRNTEAFF. The CDR3, as DNA: TGTGCCTGGAGGAACTGGGACAATAGGAACACTGAAGCTTTCTTT.

The rearrangement links TRBV19 to TRBJ2-6; TRBD2 is a possible D gene (5 bases). This CDR3 is 16 amino acids long. V lost 6 bases, J lost 1 base, and 13 bases lay in between. The germline gives CDR1 LNHDA, CDR2 SQIVND (reference sequence). CDR3 loop: CASSLQRASGANVLTF. CDR3 nucleotide sequence: TGTGCCAGTAGCCTTCAGAGGGCTTCTGGGGCCAACGTCCTGACTTTC.

The chain recombines TRBV5-1 with TRBJ2-5, with a weak D call TRBD1 (6 bases). Germline V gene data show CDR1 as SGHRS and CDR2 as YFSETQ. Between the trimmed V and J ends, which lost 4 bases and 5 bases, there was a span of 12 bases. The CDR3 sequence is 13 residues long. The CDR3 DNA reads as TGCGCCAGCAGCCCAAGGACAGTGGAGACCCAGTACTTC. It specifies CASSPRTVETQYF.

The chain joins TRBV4-2 to TRBJ2-7; no reliable D call. The V end was cut by 4 bases, the J end by 0 bases, with 10 bases between. The CDR3 contains 14 residues. The germline gives CDR1 LGHNA, CDR2 YNFKEQ. This CDR3 reads CASSPRLDSYEQYF. The CDR3 DNA is TGTGCCAGCAGCCCAAGACTGGACTCCTACGAGCAGTACTTC.

The V and J genes are TRBV4-2 and TRBJ2-3; D is ambiguous. CDR1 and CDR2 from the germline V gene are LGHNA and YNFKEQ. V gave up 4 bases and J gave up 0 bases, with 8 bases separating them. CDR3 length: 14 amino acids. CDR3 in DNA: TGTGCCAGCAGCCCAGACTTGAGCACAGATACGCAGTATTTT. Translation gives CASSPDLSTDTQYF.

V usage is TRBV7-9 and J usage is TRBJ2-3; 7 bases fit TRBD2. The length of the CDR3 is 17 residues. Losses at the gene ends were 3 bases for V and 2 bases for J; bases not matched to a gene: 11. CDR1 SEHNR and CDR2 FQNEAQ come from the germline V gene (reference sequence). CDR3: CASSLGGGRGSTDTQYF. CDR3 DNA sequence: TGTGCCAGCAGCTTGGGGGGAGGGAGGGGATCCACAGATACGCAGTATTTT.

The chain links TRBV2 to TRBJ2-2, with a possible D match to TRBD2 (5 bases). V was trimmed by 2 bases and J by 6 bases, leaving 13 bases between them. This CDR3 has 15 residues. CDR1 SNHLY and CDR2 FYNNEI come from the germline V gene. CDR3 sequence: CASSENGVVAGELFF. CDR3 coding DNA: TGTGCCAGCAGTGAAAACGGGGTGGTCGCCGGGGAGCTGTTTTTT.

This chain joins TRBV7-9 and TRBJ1-2; D gene ambiguous. The CDR3 contains 14 residues. Germline V gives CDR1 SEHNR, CDR2 FQNEAQ (reference sequence). Trimming cost V 5 bases and J 1 base, with 11 bases left between them. CDR3 region: CASSGGRGNYGYTF. The CDR3 region has the DNA TGTGCCAGCAGCGGAGGGCGGGGTAACTATGGCTACACCTTC.

The rearrangement joins TRBV9 to TRBJ1-6; D is ambiguous. Germline assignment: CDR1 SGDLS and CDR2 YYNGEE. Trimming pared 8 bases from V and 10 bases from J, leaving 19 bases between. The CDR3 length is 14 residues. CDR3 nucleotides: TGTGCCAGTCGCGGGCCCTATGCCTACTCACCCCTCCACTTT. Its protein product is CASRGPYAYSPLHF.

The chain has TRBV11-3 and TRBJ2-5; TRBD2 is a possible D gene (6 bases). The germline V gene has CDR1 SGHNT and CDR2 YENEEA. V was trimmed by 8 bases and J by 2 bases, leaving 9 bases between them. The CDR3 loop spans 12 amino acids. The DNA for the CDR3 is TGTGCCAGCTCCGGGGGACAAGAGACCCAGTACTTC. As protein: CASSGGQETQYF.

V gene TRBV9 combines with J gene TRBJ1-5, with D perhaps matching TRBD1 (6 bases). The CDR3 loop spans 14 amino acids. The germline V gene encodes CDR1 SGDLS and CDR2 YYNGEE. Trimming removed 3 bases at V and 1 base at J, with 8 bases between. The CDR3 spells CASSAGTSNQPQHF. CDR3 DNA sequence: TGTGCCAGCAGCGCCGGGACAAGCAATCAGCCCCAGCATTTT.

Here the CDR3 DNA reads TGTGCCAGCAGTGCCACAGGGTACGGCTACACCTTC. As protein: CASSATGYGYTF. V is TRBV28 and J is TRBJ1-2; D is perhaps TRBD1 (6 bases). This CDR3 is 12 amino acids long. From germline, CDR1 is MDHEN and CDR2 SYDVKM. Trimming cost V 5 bases and J 8 bases, with 12 bases left between them.

V and J are TRBV28 and TRBJ1-5, with a weak D call TRBD1 (5 bases). The CDR3 is made up of 12 amino acids. Germline V gives CDR1 MDHEN, CDR2 SYDVKM. CDR3 in DNA: TGTGCTTCTCAGGGATTAGGTCAGCCCCAGCATTTT. Translated, it gives CASQGLGQPQHF.

V is TRBV11-3 and J is TRBJ1-1, with D possibly being TRBD1 (6 bases). V was cut by 3 bases and J by 5 bases, with 16 bases left in between. This CDR3 region has 15 residues. The V gene's germline CDR1 is SGHNT and CDR2 YENEEA. The CDR3 DNA sequence: TGTGCCAGCAGCTTGAGGCGGGGGGCGGGGACTGAAGCTTTCTTT. Its translation: CASSLRRGAGTEAFF.

The rearrangement links TRBV5-1 to TRBJ1-1; no clear D gene. The CDR3 runs to 14 residues. V was shortened by 0 bases and J by 5 bases, with 11 bases between the two germline ends. Germline V CDR1 and CDR2: SGHRS, YFSETQ. The CDR3 is CASSLAYGGTEAFF. In nucleotides, the CDR3 is TGCGCCAGCAGCTTGGCCTACGGAGGGACTGAAGCTTTCTTT.

J is TRBJ2-7 and V is TRBV14, with a weak D call TRBD2 (5 bases). The CDR3 covers 12 residues. Germline V gives CDR1 SGHDN, CDR2 FVKESK. Trimming took off 2 bases at V and 8 bases at J, with 10 bases between the two ends. The CDR3 sequence is CASSQNRGKQYF. The CDR3 region has the DNA TGTGCCAGCAGCCAAAATCGGGGAAAGCAGTACTTC.